The clone carrying this TCR beta chain was detected once. Authors' analysis steps: Estimation of nucleated cell counts relied on the amplification of reference gene primers. TCRdb keeps only in-frame clones here, not all; method: immunoSEQ multiplex PCR. That table is the source of V, J and clone size, and D and trimming were worked out from the DNA. The repertoire holds 240,000 or so clones, about nine tenths seen once, with approximately 7.6% in the top ten. The data were obtained in a study of blood T cell repertoires in COVID-19. Turning to the study itself: Acute and convalescent COVID-19 specimens originated in the United States, Italy and Spain.

The CDR3 loop spans 14 amino acids. V was pared by 4 bases and J by 0 bases, with 7 bases between. Germline assignment: CDR1 PRHDT and CDR2 FYEKMQ (reference sequence). The sample taken for sequencing was peripheral blood. The chain employs TRBV13 and TRBJ1-3; D possibly corresponds to TRBD1 (5 bases). This receptor was obtained from a man aged 60 to 69 who had recovered from COVID-19. The CDR3 sequence: CASSYRYSGNTIYF. Written as DNA, the CDR3 is TGTGCCAGCAGCTACAGGTACTCTGGAAACACCATATATTTT.